This T cell receptor beta chain stems from a study of cytomegalovirus exposure and HLA in healthy donors (dated by TCRdb to the late 2010s). Turning to the overall study: An earlier analysis of roughly 610 of the donors reported roughly 300 Gb of sequence data and 90 million to 120 million unique TCR beta sequences obtained from around 190 million T cells. Of the roughly 400 genotyped donors, 81% fell in the genetic ancestry cluster associated with self-reported Caucasian donors. To decide whether each TCR beta V gene segment behaved as functional or pseudogenic, an earlier analysis of several hundred of the donors relied on high-throughput TCR beta sequencing. The T cell repertoires of some 700 subjects were profiled by immunosequencing and related to cytomegalovirus serostatus. To predict cytomegalovirus infection status, the study brought together high-throughput TCR immunosequencing, statistical association of individual TCRs with disease status, and machine learning. In addition to the first cohort of approximately 650 subjects, a separate validation cohort of over 90 different subjects was used. On average, roughly 250,000 unique TCR beta nucleotide sequences were sequenced per donor among 398 genotyped donors of the cohort, with roughly 18% of those sequences being non-productive. In a later analysis, previously published TCR beta repertoires from 670 or so donors were re-analyzed and high-resolution HLA genotyping was added so that TCR occurrence patterns could be studied. Around 320 gigabases of sequencing data and approximately 85 million unique TCR sequences were included in an early release covering about 600 HLA-typed donors. Every discovery cohort repertoire had been produced on one sequencing platform. A later genetic analysis used genome-wide SNP genotypes for about 55% of the 666 donors, treating that subset as a discovery cohort. About 5 DR-DQ haplotypes were handled as single units for association and clustering, since linkage in the cohort was strong. The study was designed to test whether signatures of past pathogen exposure could be identified by cataloging public T cell receptors. Donor age, sex, ethnicity and CMV serostatus were collected together with the repertoire data. Both class I and class II loci were covered by HLA typing, at four-digit resolution. Rather than drawing on any new phenotypic data, the later analysis identified candidate immune exposures from TCR beta sequences and the way those sequences occurred across donors. Typing coverage varied by locus: roughly 629-640 donors for A, B, C, DRB1 and DQB1; more than 500 for DQA1; about 590 for DPA1; 450 to 480 for DPB1.

In total, more than 500 healthy bone marrow donors made up the cohort. At the time of sampling, all cohort members were nominally healthy, though unrecorded immune exposures were likely present. The donor tested CMV seropositive and was one of the 289 seropositive cohort members. Each donor provided a peripheral blood sample, and peripheral blood mononuclear cells were used for TCR beta sequencing. Genomic DNA was extracted from the blood cell samples with the Qiagen DNeasy Blood Extraction Kit. By how much of the sample it makes up, this clone is large (0.1 to 1%). It has no known antigen specificity. No qualities accompany the bases; no much larger clone lies one base away. The library was prepared using the immunoSEQ multiplex PCR assay. For the multiplex PCR, a mixture combining 60 forward primers for TCR Vbeta segments and 13 reverse primers for TCR Jbeta segments was used. The CDR3 region of rearranged TCR beta genes was amplified from genomic DNA by a multiplex PCR assay. On the Illumina HiSeq System, the amplified TCR beta libraries were sequenced as 87-base-pair reads. The paper's processing steps were these. A later analysis tallied roughly 76 million unique TCR beta chains across the 640 or so repertoires, and approximately 12 million of those chains were shared by two or more donors. Raw reads were error-corrected and collapsed into unique sequences by a nearest-neighbor algorithm in which closely related sequences were merged to remove PCR and sequencing errors. Alignment of CDR3 sequences to IMGT reference sequences was used to assign V, D and J gene segments. For a sequence to be retained, a match of at least six nucleotides was required to both a V gene segment and a J gene segment. Rearrangements were classified as productive when the CDR3 lacked stop codons and remained in frame with V and J, and all other rearrangements were classified as non-productive. Following IMGT convention, CDR3 was defined as the stretch from the second conserved V-encoded cysteine up to the conserved J-encoded phenylalanine. The earlier analysis of 587 of the donors excluded any sequence lacking an unambiguous match to a single V gene segment. In an earlier analysis of several hundred of the donors, a V segment was called functional when productive rearrangements were above 56.7%, and segregating when the standard deviation between donors exceeded 5%. To diagnose cytomegalovirus status from the catalog of TCR beta chain sequences, a statistical classification framework was built. A later analysis assigned V and J genes by comparing TCR nucleotide sequences with IMGT/GENE-DB human TR gene sequences. Using the TCRdist pipeline, a later analysis assigned CDR3 sequences along with most-parsimonious VDJ recombination scenarios. In a later analysis, every TCR beta chain was defined by the combination of its CDR3 amino acid sequence and its V-gene family, and reads without a unique V-gene family were dropped. To address suspected cross-contamination and a sequencing artifact, a later analysis removed 550 to 750 highly shared, low-generation-probability nucleotide sequences. In a later analysis, a clonal expansion index for each public chain was calculated from normalized within-repertoire ranks of inferred template counts. A later analysis computed generation probabilities with a VDJ recombination model fitted to out-of-frame rearrangements, and checked the results against IGoR. A later analysis scored TCR-TCR, TCR-HLA and TCR-CMV co-occurrence with hypergeometric tests, applying a repertoire-size bias correction to TCR pairs. A later analysis estimated false discovery rates by permuting HLA or CMV assignments 20 times. In a later analysis, co-occurring TCRs were grouped with DBSCAN, and TCRdist sequence similarity was added when clustering was performed within HLA-allele-positive subsets. For co-occurrence clustering, repertoires with fewer than 30,000 or more than 120,000 public chains were excluded, along with five repertoires with anomalous nucleotide sharing. TCRdb stores this immuneACCESS table with in-frame sequences only. Part of the clones is absent; in the studies checked, under half of the shortfall reflects unresolved V genes, and no reason is known for the rest. Clonal size and the V and J genes are those of that table, whereas D and trimming came from the DNA. The sample yields about 150,000 clones; about three quarters were counted once. The ten largest account for 1.8% of the sample.

Trimming accounts for 1 base at V and 3 bases at J, while the number of junction bases matched to no gene is 4. The CDR3 sequence holds 16 residues, the cysteine and phenylalanine included. Just CDR3 DNA is preserved here, 48 bases in frame from base 1. According to the germline V gene, CDR1 reads SGHTA and CDR2 reads FQGTGA. The research as a whole found: When HLA alleles, especially DR and DQ, strongly co-occurred, attributing TCR associations to individual alleles was difficult. In an earlier analysis of approximately 590 of the donors, most TCR beta V segments appeared in productive rearrangements about 87% or about 30% of the time, broadly matching IMGT annotations. In a later analysis, the rate of TCR association differed among HLA loci, with DRB1 alleles having the most associated TCRs and HLA-C alleles having the fewest. In both the original and validation cohorts, the classifier was reported to diagnose cytomegalovirus status with high specificity and sensitivity. A later analysis found that HLA-associated TCR beta chains were more clonally expanded and had lower generation probabilities than equally common non-associated chains. Sequencing depth was assumed to be roughly uniform across donors in the presence/absence analyses, though that assumption may not hold. The study listed 150 to 200 TCR beta chains as associated with cytomegalovirus. According to a later genetic analysis, donors in an Asian-associated ancestry cluster had fewer N-insertions in productive TCRs than the approximately 670-donor mean. Because HLA typing was unavailable for some donors at each locus, only the typed subset was used in association tests. This cohort had only TCR beta chains sequenced, and the lack of alpha or paired-chain data limited which features could be detected. The authors suggested that the approach could potentially be extended to other disease states and immunological phenotypes. According to a later analysis, parvovirus B19, influenza, CMV and Epstein-Barr virus appeared linked to several top co-occurrence clusters. Three of the identified cytomegalovirus-associated TCR beta chains were confirmed in vitro to be specific for cytomegalovirus antigens. The sequencing pipeline was judged likely to have produced a cluster of highly shared sequence variants as a technical artifact. Some 15 rarely observed V segments, including chromosome 9 orphons, were excluded from the earlier analysis of several hundred of the donors because counts were too low. A later analysis associated 15,000 or so TCR beta sequences with specific HLA alleles at a false discovery rate of 0.05. Linkage disequilibrium might explain the correlated functional status among segregating V segments, but an unknown experimental factor could not be ruled out. A further reported finding was that TCR beta sequences accurately predicted the HLA-A and HLA-B alleles for most subjects in the first cohort. For the cohort, immune exposure information was limited to CMV serostatus. A later analysis found that most CMV-associated TCR beta chains appeared HLA-restricted, with HLA associations seemingly driven largely by CMV exposure. Most TCR sequences were seen in very few donors, while some public TCRs were found in many individuals. The 87-base-pair reads could not distinguish some IMGT-functional V segments, including TRBV6-2 and TRBV6-3, so those segments were excluded. V-gene and J-gene trimming of TCR beta chains was associated with a missense DCLRE1C variant in a later genetic analysis, and the association was replicated in an independent cohort.

The source is a female donor in good health and CMV-seropositive. The V gene is TRBV7-3 and the J gene is TRBJ2-1; 9 middle bases align to TRBD2. Source material: PBMCs. The nucleotides read TGTGCCAGCAGCTTAATAGCTAGCGGGATCTACAATGAGCAGTTCTTC. The encoded protein is CASSLIASGIYNEQFF.